This T cell receptor beta chain was observed in a study of beta chain features in type 1 diabetes. Study-level results: Across all four CD4+ subsets, people with type 1 diabetes showed modestly shorter TCRB CDR3s. TCRB repertoires of naive, central memory and Treg cells appeared more similar among patients than among healthy donors.

Germline assignment: CDR1 SGHTA and CDR2 FQGNSA. CDR3 size: 15 residues. V lost 1 base and J lost 2, with 11 bases in between. Purity (above 95%) was reached by all sorted populations. Expressed TCRB transcripts were sequenced after all isolated RNA was converted to cDNA. Sequencing used immunoSEQ multiplex PCR; TCRdb keeps in-frame clones, though not all of them. The repertoire includes 95,000 to 150,000 clones, 16% of them detected once, and about 2.5% sits in the top ten. A remark on this clone: Its matching antigen is unknown.

The receptor was derived from a man aged 30-40 years with type 1 diabetes. Sequenced: central memory CD4+ T cells from blood. The rearrangement uses TRBV7-2 and TRBJ1-2, with D possibly being TRBD1 (5 bases). Here the CDR3 DNA reads TGTGCCAGCAGCTTAGACGTAGGACAAAACTATGGCTACACCTTC. This translates into CASSLDVGQNYGYTF.